The 28 T cell receptor beta chains below all came from one sample that was sequenced in a study of blood T cell repertoires in COVID-19. TCRdb's table, derived via immunoSEQ multiplex PCR, lists solely in-frame clones and lacks some. The table shows 130,000 or so clones, with approximately 84% occurring only once. Sequencing was performed on peripheral blood. The receptors shown here come from a woman older than 75 with acute or convalescent COVID-19.

The V call is TRBV6-5, the J call TRBJ2-1; the match to TRBD1 covers 8 bases. The CDR3 has 15 amino acids. The J segment lost 8 bases and the V segment lost 0 bases, leaving 6 bases of the junction unmatched. Looked up from germline, CDR1 is MNHEY and CDR2 is SVGAGI. Written as DNA, the CDR3 is TGTGCCAGCAGTTACTCGACAGGGGCAGTGGATGAGCAGTTCTTC. Residues: CASSYSTGAVDEQFF.

This rearrangement joins TRBV19 to TRBJ1-4; possibly TRBD1 for D (6 bases). The CDR3 totals 15 residues. Trimming pared 7 bases from V and 5 bases from J, leaving 17 bases between. The germline gives CDR1 LNHDA, CDR2 SQIVND (reference sequence). The CDR3 nucleotides are TGTGCCAGTACCAAAACAGGGAGATTCAATGAAAAACTGTTTTTT. It is translated as CASTKTGRFNEKLFF.

The CDR3 is CASSSTRGATDTQYF. The DNA for the CDR3 is TGCGCCAGCAGTAGTACCAGGGGGGCCACAGATACGCAGTATTTT. V gene TRBV10-1 combines with J gene TRBJ2-3, with D maybe TRBD1 (7 bases). The V end lost 5 bases, the J end lost 2 bases, and 14 bases lay between the germline ends. Germline-derived CDR1 and CDR2 are WNHNN and SYGVQD (reference sequence). The CDR3 sequence is 15 residues long.

This clone was observed once. CDR3 sequence (DNA): TGTGCCATCAGTGAGCGCAACAAGGGGGCGCGGGCCTATGGCTACACCTTC. Translated: CAISERNKGARAYGYTF. The V and J genes are TRBV10-3 and TRBJ1-2, with 7 positions matching TRBD1. V dropped 2 bases and J dropped 4; count of bases not matched to a gene: 13. The CDR3 spans 17 residues. Germline-derived CDR1 and CDR2 are ENHRY and SYGVKD.

This clone was recorded a few times. The chain is built from TRBV27 and TRBJ1-6; 7 positions match TRBD1. The CDR3 sequence is 16 residues long. From germline, CDR1 is MNHEY and CDR2 SMNVEV (reference sequence). The V and J ends lost 2 bases and 7 bases, in that order; junction bases with no gene match: 8. Here the CDR3 reads CASSLVTGVVNSPLHF. CDR3 bases: TGTGCCAGCAGTTTAGTCACAGGGGTAGTAAATTCACCCCTCCACTTT.

The chain is built from TRBV19 and TRBJ2-3, with D possibly being TRBD2 (5 bases). Germline-derived CDR1 and CDR2 are LNHDA and SQIVND (reference sequence). V lost 5 bases and J lost 2, with 14 bases in between. The CDR3 consists of 15 residues. This CDR3 is CASSYRAEDTDTQYF. The DNA of the CDR3 is TGTGCCAGTAGTTACCGGGCGGAGGACACAGATACGCAGTATTTT.

This rearrangement joins TRBV10-3 to TRBJ1-1, with D tentatively TRBD1 (5 bases). Trimming left V 0 bases short and J 8 bases short, with 10 bases between. The CDR3 loop spans 13 amino acids. CDR1 ENHRY and CDR2 SYGVKD come from the germline V gene. The CDR3 is CAISESQGLEAFF. The CDR3 DNA reads TGTGCCATCAGTGAGTCGCAGGGCCTAGAAGCTTTCTTT.

The gene calls are TRBV11-2 and TRBJ2-3; TRBD1 matches 8 bases. The V segment lost 1 base and the J segment 8 bases; nucleotides outside the gene matches: 5. This CDR3 is 14 amino acids long. Germline V gives CDR1 SGHAT, CDR2 FQNNGV. The CDR3, as DNA: TGTGCCAGCAGCTTAGGGGCCAGGGGGCTTACGCAGTATTTT. It is translated as CASSLGARGLTQYF.

The V call is TRBV19, the J call TRBJ1-2; D is possibly TRBD1 (6 bases). This CDR3 spans 13 amino acids. Germline V gene data show CDR1 as LNHDA and CDR2 as SQIVND (reference sequence). Trimming took 7 bases from V and 3 from J, leaving 12 bases between them. CDR3 sequence: CASTLNRDYGYTF. CDR3 bases: TGTGCCAGTACCTTGAACAGGGACTATGGCTACACCTTC.

This clone was seen more than once but under ten times. This chain joins TRBV4-3 and TRBJ2-1; D is ambiguous. Deletions cut 4 bases from V and 7 bases from J, with 20 bases between. The germline V gene has CDR1 LGHNA and CDR2 YSLEER. The CDR3 extends over 16 amino acids. The CDR3 nucleotides are TGCGCCAGCAGCCCCAACCCAGATACGGAGTGGAATGAGCAGTTCTTC. Its protein is CASSPNPDTEWNEQFF.

The V and J genes are TRBV19 and TRBJ1-2; maybe TRBD1 (5 bases). CDR1 LNHDA and CDR2 SQIVND come from the germline V gene (reference sequence). V was clipped by 4 bases and J by 9 bases, with 21 bases between them. The length of the CDR3 is 15 residues. The CDR3 DNA reads TGTGCCAGTAGTACAACCAGGGATCAGCTAGGGAGCTACACCTTC. Its protein product is CASSTTRDQLGSYTF.

The rearrangement uses TRBV18 and TRBJ2-1; D is perhaps TRBD2 (6 bases). V lost 3 bases and J lost 10, with 16 bases in between. Germline CDR1 is KGHSH and CDR2 is LQKENI. CDR3 length: 14 amino acids. The CDR3 region is CASSPPGLLMEQFF. As DNA, the CDR3 is TGTGCCAGCTCACCCCCGGGACTCCTAATGGAGCAGTTCTTC.

The V call is TRBV19, the J call TRBJ2-7, with 9 positions matching TRBD1. In germline, CDR1 is LNHDA, CDR2 SQIVND (reference sequence). Germline trimming cut 4 bases from V and 3 bases from J; bases unmatched to any gene: 7. The CDR3 totals 15 residues. The CDR3, as DNA: TGTGCCAGTAGTAGCCTTGGGACAGGGCTCTACGAGCAGTACTTC. Translated, it gives CASSSLGTGLYEQYF. The whole variable domain, filled in from reference TRBV19 and TRBJ2-7, reads DGGITQSPKYLFRKEGQNVTLSCEQNLNHDAMYWYRQDPGQGLRLIYYSQIVNDFQKGDIAEGYSVSREKKESFPLTVTSAQKNPTAFYLCASSSLGTGLYEQYFGPGTRLTVT.

The chain uses TRBV7-9 and TRBJ1-2; D is undetermined. Trimming stripped 4 bases from V and 4 bases from J, with 16 bases between. Germline CDR1 and CDR2: SEHNR and FQNEAQ (reference sequence). The CDR3 is 15 amino acids. CDR3 loop: CASSSPVWASYGYTF. CDR3 DNA sequence: TGTGCCAGCAGCTCCCCTGTGTGGGCGTCCTATGGCTACACCTTC.

This chain links TRBV7-6 with TRBJ2-7, with unresolved D. Trimming removed 1 base from V and 1 base from J, with 8 bases in between. CDR3 length: 14 residues. From germline, CDR1 is SGHVS and CDR2 FNYEAQ. The CDR3 coding sequence is TGTGCCAGCAGCTTAGGGTCAGTTTCCTACGAGCAGTACTTC. Its protein product is CASSLGSVSYEQYF.

The CDR3 DNA reads as TGTGCCAGCAGCAGACAGAACTCCTATGGCTACACCTTC. This codes for CASSRQNSYGYTF. The rearrangement links TRBV12-3 or TRBV12-4 to TRBJ1-2; D might be TRBD1 (5 bases). This CDR3 is 13 amino acids long. The germline V and J ends were trimmed by 6 bases and 4 bases, with 12 bases remaining between them.

The chain carries TRBV7-2 and TRBJ2-3, with 9 nucleotides matching TRBD2. The CDR3 is 16 residues long. CDR1 SGHTA and CDR2 FQGNSA come from the germline V gene. V trimming: 1 base; J trimming: 6 bases; junction bases outside the gene matches: 8. CDR3 residues: CASSLVPAGGMDTQYF. In nucleotides, the CDR3 is TGTGCCAGCAGCTTAGTTCCGGCGGGGGGGATGGATACGCAGTATTTT.

The genes are TRBV9 and TRBJ1-4; no reliable D call. The V and J ends lost 4 bases and 5 bases respectively, with 15 bases between them. The CDR3 has 15 amino acids. Germline lookup yields CDR1 SGDLS and CDR2 YYNGEE. This CDR3 reads CASSPGRLINEKLFF. The DNA for the CDR3 is TGTGCCAGCAGCCCGGGGAGGCTGATAAATGAAAAACTGTTTTTT.

The chain couples TRBV6-5 to TRBJ2-5; no definite D call. Germline CDR1 and CDR2: MNHEY and SVGAGI. Between the trimmed V and J ends, which lost 0 bases and 5 bases, there was a span of 4 bases. The CDR3 sequence is 12 residues long. The CDR3 here is CASSYSRETQYF. The CDR3 nucleotides are TGTGCCAGCAGTTACTCGAGGGAGACCCAGTACTTC.

The rearrangement links TRBV4-1 to TRBJ1-5; no definite D call. Trimming pared 0 bases from V and 2 bases from J, leaving 5 bases between. CDR1 and CDR2 (germline): MGHRA, YSYEKL. The CDR3 is 14 amino acids. CDR3 bases: TGCGCCAGCAGCCAAGATCGGGGCAATCAGCCCCAGCATTTT. Its translation is CASSQDRGNQPQHF.

V usage is TRBV19 and J usage is TRBJ1-5; D gene ambiguous. V lost 5 bases and J lost 1, with 15 bases in between. This CDR3 comprises 16 residues. The germline CDR1 and CDR2 sequences are LNHDA and SQIVND (reference sequence). The CDR3 region is CASSGFGSASNQPQHF. CDR3 in DNA: TGTGCCAGTAGTGGGTTCGGGTCAGCAAGCAATCAGCCCCAGCATTTT.

The rearrangement joins TRBV6-5 to TRBJ1-6; D not resolved. Trimming removed 5 bases at V and 6 bases at J, with 14 bases between. CDR3 length equals 15 residues. In germline, CDR1 is MNHEY, CDR2 SVGAGI. CDR3 nucleotide sequence: TGTGCCAGCAGTCCCCTTCCGGAGGGTAATTCACCCCTCCACTTT. It codes for CASSPLPEGNSPLHF.

The chain links TRBV6-4 to TRBJ1-4; TRBD1 is a possible D gene (5 bases). The V gene lost 5 bases and the J gene lost 8 bases, with 15 bases spanning the gap. The CDR3 sequence is 14 residues long. Germline V gene data show CDR1 as MRHNA and CDR2 as SNTAGT. CDR3 residues: CASSTGLSGEKLFF. CDR3 sequence (DNA): TGTGCCAGCAGTACAGGACTATCGGGGGAAAAACTGTTTTTT.

The rearrangement joins TRBV9 to TRBJ1-2; 11 bases are a match to TRBD1. The germline V gene encodes CDR1 SGDLS and CDR2 YYNGEE. This CDR3 has 15 amino acids. With V trimmed by 4 bases and J by 3 bases, 5 bases remained unmatched. The CDR3 DNA sequence: TGTGCCAGCAGCTTTGGACAGGGGGCGTACTATGGCTACACCTTC. Translating it yields CASSFGQGAYYGYTF. The full variable domain, in which reference TRBV9 and TRBJ1-2 provide the parts outside the CDR3, is DSGVTQTPKHLITATGQRVTLRCSPRSGDLSVYWYQQSLDQGLQFLIQYYNGEERAKGNILERFSAQQFPDLHSELNLSSLELGDSALYFCASSFGQGAYYGYTFGSGTRLTVV.

This clone has a handful of counts. DNA for the CDR3: TGTGCCAGCAGCCAGTACCCGGGACAGGTGATGAACACTGAAGCTTTCTTT. It codes for CASSQYPGQVMNTEAFF. This sequence joins TRBV14 and TRBJ1-1, with 8 nucleotides matching TRBD1. The CDR3 consists of 17 residues. J was trimmed by 0 bases and V by 3 bases; bases with no gene match: 9. Germline assignment: CDR1 SGHDN and CDR2 FVKESK.

V and J are TRBV6-5 and TRBJ2-1; tentatively, D is TRBD2 (6 bases). V was cut by 4 bases and J by 7 bases, with 11 bases left in between. The CDR3 consists of 13 residues. Germline CDR1 is MNHEY and CDR2 is SVGAGI. The CDR3 DNA sequence: TGTGCCAGCAGTTGGGGGACTTTAAATGAGCAGTTCTTC. Protein product: CASSWGTLNEQFF.

The rearrangement links TRBV19 to TRBJ1-6; D remains ambiguous. The CDR3 consists of 15 residues. Germline loops: CDR1 LNHDA, CDR2 SQIVND (reference sequence). V was shortened by 2 bases and J by 10 bases, with 15 bases between the two germline ends. In nucleotides, the CDR3 is TGTGCCAGTAGTATATCTTACAGTCAACAATCACCCCTCCACTTT. Protein sequence: CASSISYSQQSPLHF.

This clone was picked up one time. The rearrangement links TRBV7-9 to TRBJ1-4; TRBD1 might be the D (5 bases). The CDR3 is 14 residues long. Germline-derived CDR1 and CDR2 are SEHNR and FQNEAQ (reference sequence). The V and J ends lost 3 bases and 4 bases respectively, with 9 bases between them. As DNA, the CDR3 is TGTGCCAGCAGCTTCGGGGGTATTAATGAAAAACTGTTTTTT. Translation gives CASSFGGINEKLFF.